The 11 T cell receptor beta chains below were found in one sample sequenced in a study of regulatory T cells in long-lasting Graves disease. Assembly of TCR beta libraries relied on iRepertoire HTBI primers together with Arm-PCR of CDR3 regions. TCRdb independently ran MiXCR on the multiplex PCR reads; one entry per CDR3 protein. The table lists roughly 420,000 distinct CDR3 sequences, roughly 17% of them singletons. The time point is: newly diagnosed GD, antithyroid drugs for less than 3 months. RNA isolated from PBMCs was used to make the TCR library. These data are also associated with another study on T cells in Graves' hyperthyroidism and ophthalmopathy.

Sequencing was performed on peripheral blood mononuclear cells (PBMCs), taken at new diagnosis, from a patient treated with antithyroid drugs. The receptors here all came from a woman between 25 and 40 years old with Graves disease.

This clonotype was recorded at least ten times. The genes are TRBV28 and TRBJ1-2; the D is unclear. Germline loops: CDR1 MDHEN, CDR2 SYDVKM. Trimming removed 6 bases from V and 3 bases from J, with 11 bases in between. There are 13 residues in the CDR3. The CDR3 protein is CASSSNGDYGYTF. In DNA form, the CDR3 reads TGTGCCAGCAGCTCTAACGGGGACTATGGCTACACCTTC.

V and J are TRBV6-1 and TRBJ1-1; unclear D gene. The CDR3 is made up of 12 amino acids. The germline V and J ends were trimmed by 4 bases and 5 bases, with 8 bases remaining between them. Germline values: CDR1 MNHNS, CDR2 SASEGT. CDR3 in amino acids: CASSVPRTEAFF. The CDR3, as DNA: TGTGCCAGCAGTGTCCCGCGGACTGAAGCTTTCTTT.

This clonotype has ten or more counts. This sequence joins TRBV12-3 or TRBV12-4 and TRBJ1-1, with 9 bases matching TRBD1. V dropped 5 bases and J dropped 2; count of bases not matched to a gene: 12. This CDR3 is built from 17 residues. The CDR3 reads CASSGGRTGVYNTEAFF. The DNA of the CDR3 is TGTGCCAGCAGTGGTGGGAGGACAGGGGTCTATAACACTGAAGCTTTCTTT.

The V and J genes are TRBV10-3 and TRBJ1-6, with D uncertain. Trimming left V 0 bases short and J 7 bases short, with 4 bases between. The CDR3 length is 13 residues. Germline V gives CDR1 ENHRY, CDR2 SYGVKD. CDR3 sequence reads: CAISESENSPLHF. In nucleotides, the CDR3 is TGTGCCATCAGTGAGTCCGAAAATTCACCCCTCCACTTT.

In this sample, this clonotype turned up many times. The rearrangement uses TRBV20-1 and TRBJ1-6, with D perhaps TRBD1 (6 bases). Trimming shortened V by 1 base and J by 9 bases, and 10 bases separated the two germline ends. Looked up from germline, CDR1 is DFQATT and CDR2 is SNEGSKA (reference sequence). The CDR3 is 13 residues long. The CDR3 coding sequence is TGCAGTGCTAGAGTAACAGGGTTTTCACCCCTCCACTTT. Translating it yields CSARVTGFSPLHF.

In this sample, this clonotype turned up many times. The chain employs TRBV12-3 or TRBV12-4 and TRBJ2-7, with D uncertain. Trimming took 1 base from V and 4 from J, leaving 14 bases between them. CDR3 size: 15 residues. CDR3 protein: CASSLGGLGLYEQYF. The CDR3 nucleotides are TGTGCCAGCAGTTTAGGGGGTTTGGGATTGTACGAGCAGTACTTC.

This clonotype was observed a handful of times. The rearrangement uses TRBV4-1 and TRBJ2-7, with 9 bases fitting TRBD2. V shed 4 bases, J shed 1 base, and the junction held 5 bases outside the gene matches. CDR3 length: 15 amino acids. Germline V CDR1 and CDR2: MGHRA, YSYEKL. The CDR3 protein is CASSLVAGASYEQYF. As DNA, the CDR3 is TGCGCCAGCAGCCTAGTAGCGGGAGCGTCCTACGAGCAGTACTTC.

Many counts were recorded for this clonotype. The chain joins TRBV11-2 to TRBJ2-7; possible D gene TRBD2, 6 bases. Trimming took 3 bases from V and 3 from J, leaving 15 bases between them. Germline V gene sequence: CDR1 SGHAT, CDR2 FQNNGV. The length of the CDR3 is 15 residues. Here the CDR3 DNA reads TGTGCCAGCAGCTTCCTCGTCGGGGGACTCTACGAGCAGTACTTC. Translated, it gives CASSFLVGGLYEQYF.

This clonotype was detected ten times or more. The CDR3: CASSALDFGGEQFF. CDR3 sequence (DNA): TGTGCCAGCAGTGCCCTGGACTTTGGGGGTGAGCAGTTCTTC. The chain carries TRBV28 and TRBJ2-1; either TRBD1 or TRBD2 may fit D (5 bases each). V lost 5 bases, J lost 9 bases, and 17 bases lay in between. Germline-derived CDR1 and CDR2 are MDHEN and SYDVKM. The CDR3 spans 14 residues.

The V call is TRBV6-2 or TRBV6-3, the J call TRBJ1-1; 7 bases align to TRBD1. Unmatched junction bases numbered 12, after V lost 6 bases and J lost 5 bases. The CDR3 length is 15 residues. Germline loops: CDR1 MNHEY, CDR2 SVGEGT. The CDR3 DNA reads as TGTGCCAGCAGCATCAGACAGGGAGGAGGTACTGAAGCTTTCTTT. Its protein product is CASSIRQGGGTEAFF.

This clonotype was seen at least ten times. The rearrangement links TRBV10-3 to TRBJ1-2; 9 positions agree with TRBD1. This CDR3 contains 16 residues. V trimming: 3 bases; J trimming: 4 bases; junction bases outside the gene matches: 9. In germline, CDR1 is ENHRY, CDR2 SYGVKD. CDR3 in DNA: TGTGCCATCAGTGATGGGACAGGGTTATTGGGCTATGGCTACACCTTC. Amino acid sequence: CAISDGTGLLGYGYTF.